This entry describes one T cell receptor (beta chain). Its antigen is not identified. Donors, healthy HIV-negative adults, lacked recent acute infections or vaccinations. The repertoire was sequenced with immunoSEQ multiplex PCR; TCRdb's copy has only in-frame clones and lacks some. The sample lists more than 450,000 clones; 79% were seen once. The data were obtained in a study of shared clonotypes between healthy human individuals. Study observations and caveats: Investigators collected only blood, and repertoires in tissues likely differ.

The CDR3 is 15 residues long. Germline CDR1 and CDR2: SGHRS and YFSETQ. V shed 6 bases, J shed 5 bases, and the junction held 6 bases outside the gene matches. Sequencing was performed on PBMCs. The sequence was collected from a woman between 40 and 50 years old in good health. Some clones in this sample may be carry-over from other donors' samples. The chain couples TRBV5-1 to TRBJ1-6; 9 bases align to TRBD1. The CDR3 spells CASTQGTGNNSPLHF. The CDR3 DNA sequence: TGCGCCAGCACCCAAGGGACAGGGAATAATTCACCCCTCCACTTT. The whole variable domain, remainder taken from reference TRBV5-1 and TRBJ1-6, is KAGVTQTPRYLIKTRGQQVTLSCSPISGHRSVSWYQQTPGQGLQFLFEYFSETQRNKGNFPGRFSGRQFSNSRSEMNVSTLELGDSALYLCASTQGTGNNSPLHFGNGTRLTVT.